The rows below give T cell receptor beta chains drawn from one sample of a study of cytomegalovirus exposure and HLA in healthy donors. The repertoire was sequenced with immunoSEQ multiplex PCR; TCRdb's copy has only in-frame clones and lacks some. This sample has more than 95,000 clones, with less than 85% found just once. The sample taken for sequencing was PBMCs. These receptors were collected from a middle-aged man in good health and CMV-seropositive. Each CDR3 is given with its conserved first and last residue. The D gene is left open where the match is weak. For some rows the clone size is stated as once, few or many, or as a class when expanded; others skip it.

CDR3 protein: CASTGLAGGADTQYF
CDR3 DNA: TGTGCCAGCACTGGACTAGCGGGGGGGGCAGATACGCAGTATTTT
V gene: TRBV6-6
clone size: few
D gene: TRBD2
J gene: TRBJ2-3

CDR3 protein: CAWSVRGSGNGGELFF
CDR3 DNA: TGTGCCTGGAGTGTACGGGGTAGCGGGAATGGCGGGGAGCTGTTTTTT
V gene: TRBV30
clone size: .
D gene: TRBD2
J gene: TRBJ2-2

CDR3 protein: CASGTRREGSEKLFF
CDR3 DNA: TGTGCCAGCGGGACCCGGAGGGAAGGTAGTGAAAAACTGTTTTTT
V gene: TRBV27
clone size: few
D gene: .
J gene: TRBJ1-4

CDR3 protein: CASSQAGQGRSNEKLFF
CDR3 DNA: TGTGCCAGCAGCCAAGCCGGACAGGGGAGGAGTAATGAAAAACTGTTTTTT
V gene: TRBV4-2
clone size: few
D gene: TRBD1
J gene: TRBJ1-4

CDR3 protein: CASSLLTGWPFAFF
CDR3 DNA: TGTGCCAGCAGTCTACTGACAGGTTGGCCTTTCGCTTTCTTT
V gene: TRBV7-9
clone size: .
D gene: .
J gene: TRBJ1-1

CDR3 protein: CASSQLRGAYNEQFF
CDR3 DNA: TGTGCCAGCAGCCAGCTTCGGGGGGCCTACAATGAGCAGTTCTTC
V gene: TRBV7-2
clone size: .
D gene: TRBD2
J gene: TRBJ2-1

CDR3 protein: CASSDSGTGPDQPQHF
CDR3 DNA: TGTGCCAGCTCAGATTCCGGGACAGGTCCCGATCAGCCCCAGCATTTT
V gene: TRBV18
clone size: .
D gene: TRBD1
J gene: TRBJ1-5

CDR3 protein: CASSELAGGPQETQYF
CDR3 DNA: TGTGCCAGCAGTGAATTAGCGGGAGGGCCCCAAGAGACCCAGTACTTC
V gene: TRBV6-1
clone size: .
D gene: TRBD2
J gene: TRBJ2-5

CDR3 protein: CASSTGYEQYF
CDR3 DNA: TGTGCCAGCTCTACGGGGTACGAGCAGTACTTC
V gene: TRBV18
clone size: .
D gene: .
J gene: TRBJ2-7

CDR3 protein: CASSLRVSSYEQYF
CDR3 DNA: TGTGCCAGCAGCTTACGGGTGAGCTCCTACGAGCAGTACTTC
V gene: TRBV7-2
clone size: .
D gene: .
J gene: TRBJ2-7

CDR3 protein: CASSPDYLSYEQYF
CDR3 DNA: TGTGCCAGCAGCCCGGACTACCTCTCCTACGAGCAGTACTTC
V gene: TRBV14
clone size: .
D gene: .
J gene: TRBJ2-7

CDR3 protein: CASSRGGGYNEQFF
CDR3 DNA: TGTGCCAGCAGCCGCGGGGGCGGCTACAATGAGCAGTTCTTC
V gene: TRBV14
clone size: .
D gene: .
J gene: TRBJ2-1

CDR3 protein: CASSRVTEGEQYF
CDR3 DNA: TGCGCCAGCAGTCGGGTGACGGAGGGCGAGCAGTACTTC
V gene: TRBV10-2
clone size: .
D gene: .
J gene: TRBJ2-7

CDR3 protein: CASSFAGFRNIQYF
CDR3 DNA: TGTGCCAGCAGCTTCGCAGGGTTTAGAAACATTCAGTACTTC
V gene: TRBV5-6
clone size: .
D gene: .
J gene: TRBJ2-4

CDR3 protein: CAWSVLRVGYEQYF
CDR3 DNA: TGTGCCTGGAGTGTACTACGAGTGGGCTACGAGCAGTACTTC
V gene: TRBV30
clone size: few
D gene: .
J gene: TRBJ2-7

CDR3 protein: CASSSRLAGGRYQETQYF
CDR3 DNA: TGTGCCAGCAGCTCGAGACTAGCGGGGGGGCGCTACCAAGAGACCCAGTACTTC
V gene: TRBV7-9
clone size: .
D gene: TRBD2
J gene: TRBJ2-5

CDR3 protein: CASSNRDLDEKLFF
CDR3 DNA: TGTGCCAGCAGCAATAGGGACTTGGATGAAAAACTGTTTTTT
V gene: TRBV6-6
clone size: .
D gene: .
J gene: TRBJ1-4

CDR3 protein: CASSLQGPGAEAFF
CDR3 DNA: TGTGCCAGCAGTCTACAGGGGCCGGGAGCTGAAGCTTTCTTT
V gene: TRBV27
clone size: .
D gene: TRBD1
J gene: TRBJ1-1

CDR3 protein: CASSPRGGGFYGYTF
CDR3 DNA: TGTGCCAGCAGCCCTAGAGGGGGGGGCTTCTATGGCTACACCTTC
V gene: TRBV11-2
clone size: .
D gene: .
J gene: TRBJ1-2

CDR3 protein: CASSLRLAGDLAGELFF
CDR3 DNA: TGTGCCAGCAGCTTAAGGCTAGCGGGAGATCTGGCCGGGGAGCTGTTTTTT
V gene: TRBV7-9
clone size: .
D gene: TRBD2
J gene: TRBJ2-2

CDR3 protein: CASSPPGGSYNEQFF
CDR3 DNA: TGTGCCAGCAGCCCCCCAGGGGGGTCCTACAATGAGCAGTTCTTC
V gene: TRBV7-9
clone size: .
D gene: .
J gene: TRBJ2-1

CDR3 protein: CASSLGKRVNSPLHF
CDR3 DNA: TGCGCCAGCAGCCTGGGAAAGCGGGTTAATTCACCCCTCCACTTT
V gene: TRBV4-1
clone size: .
D gene: .
J gene: TRBJ1-6

CDR3 protein: CSAQTAAANYGYTF
CDR3 DNA: TGCAGCGCCCAGACGGCCGCGGCGAACTATGGCTACACCTTC
V gene: TRBV29-1
clone size: .
D gene: .
J gene: TRBJ1-2

CDR3 protein: CASSQTGRANEQYF
CDR3 DNA: TGTGCCAGCAGCCAAACAGGTCGCGCAAACGAGCAGTACTTC
V gene: TRBV5-6
clone size: .
D gene: .
J gene: TRBJ2-7

CDR3 protein: CASSYLRDRGYEQYF
CDR3 DNA: TGTGCCAGCAGTTACCTCCGGGACAGGGGTTACGAGCAGTACTTC
V gene: TRBV6-6
clone size: .
D gene: TRBD1
J gene: TRBJ2-7

CDR3 protein: CASSLGAGGPYEQYF
CDR3 DNA: TGTGCCAGCAGCTTAGGGGCGGGAGGGCCTTACGAGCAGTACTTC
V gene: TRBV11-2
clone size: .
D gene: TRBD2
J gene: TRBJ2-7

CDR3 protein: CASSFRTVLSNTGELFF
CDR3 DNA: TGTGCCAGCAGTTTTCGGACAGTACTTTCGAACACCGGGGAGCTGTTTTTT
V gene: TRBV27
clone size: few
D gene: .
J gene: TRBJ2-2

CDR3 protein: CAISAAGTYGYTF
CDR3 DNA: TGTGCCATCAGTGCGGCGGGGACCTATGGCTACACCTTC
V gene: TRBV10-3
clone size: .
D gene: .
J gene: TRBJ1-2

CDR3 protein: CASSPDTAGNYGYTF
CDR3 DNA: TGTGCCAGCTCACCCGATACCGCGGGTAACTATGGCTACACCTTC
V gene: TRBV18
clone size: .
D gene: .
J gene: TRBJ1-2

CDR3 protein: CASSLYPGQGAWDTQYF
CDR3 DNA: TGTGCCAGCTCTCTTTACCCGGGACAGGGGGCCTGGGATACGCAGTATTTT
V gene: TRBV18
clone size: .
D gene: TRBD1
J gene: TRBJ2-3

CDR3 protein: CASSRGGSNYNEQFF
CDR3 DNA: TGTGCCAGCAGTCGTGGCGGGTCAAACTACAATGAGCAGTTCTTC
V gene: TRBV6-1
clone size: .
D gene: .
J gene: TRBJ2-1

CDR3 protein: CASSLGVTGNTEAFF
CDR3 DNA: TGTGCCAGCTCCCTAGGGGTGACAGGGAATACTGAAGCTTTCTTT
V gene: TRBV18
clone size: .
D gene: TRBD1
J gene: TRBJ1-1

CDR3 protein: CASSPTGNTEAFF
CDR3 DNA: TGTGCCAGCTCCCCTACGGGGAACACTGAAGCTTTCTTT
V gene: TRBV18
clone size: .
D gene: .
J gene: TRBJ1-1

CDR3 protein: CASRIGDFSGNTIYF
CDR3 DNA: TGTGCCAGCAGAATTGGGGACTTCTCTGGAAACACCATATATTTT
V gene: TRBV5-5
clone size: .
D gene: .
J gene: TRBJ1-3

CDR3 protein: CAIIEGPNTGELFF
CDR3 DNA: TGTGCCATCATCGAGGGTCCGAACACCGGGGAGCTGTTTTTT
V gene: TRBV10-3
clone size: .
D gene: .
J gene: TRBJ2-2

CDR3 protein: CAWSASGLWEQYF
CDR3 DNA: TGTGCCTGGAGTGCTTCCGGTCTATGGGAGCAGTACTTC
V gene: TRBV30
clone size: .
D gene: .
J gene: TRBJ2-7

CDR3 protein: CASSQRGSNTGELFF
CDR3 DNA: TGTGCCAGCAGTCAGCGGGGGTCGAACACCGGGGAGCTGTTTTTT
V gene: TRBV6-6
clone size: once
D gene: TRBD2
J gene: TRBJ2-2

CDR3 protein: CASSPSGANGLTF
CDR3 DNA: TGTGCCAGCTCTCCCTCTGGGGCCAACGGCCTGACTTTC
V gene: TRBV6-4
clone size: .
D gene: .
J gene: TRBJ2-6

CDR3 protein: CASSVSGTEWYEQYF
CDR3 DNA: TGTGCCAGCAGCGTCTCCGGGACAGAGTGGTACGAGCAGTACTTC
V gene: TRBV9
clone size: .
D gene: TRBD1
J gene: TRBJ2-7

CDR3 protein: CASRDMNTEAFF
CDR3 DNA: TGTGCCAGCAGGGACATGAACACTGAAGCTTTCTTT
V gene: TRBV7-9
clone size: few
D gene: .
J gene: TRBJ1-1

CDR3 protein: CASRAGTGYNSPLHF
CDR3 DNA: TGTGCCAGCAGAGCCGGGACAGGGTATAATTCACCCCTCCACTTT
V gene: TRBV28
clone size: .
D gene: TRBD1
J gene: TRBJ1-6

CDR3 protein: CASSLNVLTQETQYF
CDR3 DNA: TGTGCCAGCAGTTTAAACGTTTTGACACAAGAGACCCAGTACTTC
V gene: TRBV28
clone size: .
D gene: .
J gene: TRBJ2-5

CDR3 protein: CASSGARGQETQYF
CDR3 DNA: TGTGCCAGCAGTGGGGCCAGGGGGCAAGAGACCCAGTACTTC
V gene: TRBV2
clone size: .
D gene: TRBD1
J gene: TRBJ2-5

CDR3 protein: CASSFSGGVDTQYF
CDR3 DNA: TGTGCCAGCAGCTTCAGCGGAGGGGTGGATACGCAGTATTTT
V gene: TRBV5-8
clone size: .
D gene: .
J gene: TRBJ2-3